This T cell receptor beta chain appears in the sequencing data of a study of T cell changes during pregnancy in multiple sclerosis. Sequencing used immunoSEQ multiplex PCR; TCRdb keeps in-frame clones, though not all of them. The data contain about 89,000 clones, nearly 95% of them singletons. The CDR3 loop spans 19 amino acids. Trimming at V came to 3 bases and at J to 1 base, leaving 15 bases not matched to a gene. Germline loops: CDR1 MDHEN, CDR2 SYDVKM. Sample: peripheral blood, taken after pregnancy. The receptor's source is a female donor in good health, enrolled as a control in a pregnancy study. This chain connects TRBV28 to TRBJ2-3, with 8 nucleotides matching TRBD2. In DNA form, the CDR3 reads TGTGCCAGCAGTTTCCCACTAGCGGAACCTACTGCCGGCACAGATACGCAGTATTTT. Translated: CASSFPLAEPTAGTDTQYF.